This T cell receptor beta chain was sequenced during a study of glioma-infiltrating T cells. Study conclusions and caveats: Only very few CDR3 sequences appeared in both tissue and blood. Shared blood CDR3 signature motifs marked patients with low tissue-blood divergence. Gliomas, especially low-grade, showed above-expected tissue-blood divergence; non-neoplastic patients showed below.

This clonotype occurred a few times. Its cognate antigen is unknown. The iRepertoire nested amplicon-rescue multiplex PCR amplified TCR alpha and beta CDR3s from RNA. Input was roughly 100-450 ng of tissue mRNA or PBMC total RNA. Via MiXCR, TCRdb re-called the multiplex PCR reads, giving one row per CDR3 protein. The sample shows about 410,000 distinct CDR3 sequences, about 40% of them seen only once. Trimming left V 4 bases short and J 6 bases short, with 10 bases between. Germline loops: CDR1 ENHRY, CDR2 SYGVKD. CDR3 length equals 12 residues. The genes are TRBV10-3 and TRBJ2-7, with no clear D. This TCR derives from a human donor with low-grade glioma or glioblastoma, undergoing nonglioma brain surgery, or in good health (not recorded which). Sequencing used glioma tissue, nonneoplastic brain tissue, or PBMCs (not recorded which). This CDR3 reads CAISGTRIEQYF. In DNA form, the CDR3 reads TGTGCCATCAGTGGAACTCGAATCGAGCAGTACTTC.